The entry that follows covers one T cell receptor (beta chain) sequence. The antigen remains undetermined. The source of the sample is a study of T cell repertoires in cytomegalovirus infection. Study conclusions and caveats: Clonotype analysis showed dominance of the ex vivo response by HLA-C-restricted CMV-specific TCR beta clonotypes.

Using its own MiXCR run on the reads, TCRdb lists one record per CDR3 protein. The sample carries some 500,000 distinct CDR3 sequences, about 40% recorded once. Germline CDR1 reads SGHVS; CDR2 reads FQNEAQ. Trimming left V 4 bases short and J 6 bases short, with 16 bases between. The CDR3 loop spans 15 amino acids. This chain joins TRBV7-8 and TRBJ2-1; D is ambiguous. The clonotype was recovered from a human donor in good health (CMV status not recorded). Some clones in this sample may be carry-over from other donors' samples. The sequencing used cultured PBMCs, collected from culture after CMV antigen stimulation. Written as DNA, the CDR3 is TGTGCCAGCAGCTCCCTAGTGCTCCCTGGCAATGAGCAGTTCTTC. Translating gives CASSSLVLPGNEQFF.